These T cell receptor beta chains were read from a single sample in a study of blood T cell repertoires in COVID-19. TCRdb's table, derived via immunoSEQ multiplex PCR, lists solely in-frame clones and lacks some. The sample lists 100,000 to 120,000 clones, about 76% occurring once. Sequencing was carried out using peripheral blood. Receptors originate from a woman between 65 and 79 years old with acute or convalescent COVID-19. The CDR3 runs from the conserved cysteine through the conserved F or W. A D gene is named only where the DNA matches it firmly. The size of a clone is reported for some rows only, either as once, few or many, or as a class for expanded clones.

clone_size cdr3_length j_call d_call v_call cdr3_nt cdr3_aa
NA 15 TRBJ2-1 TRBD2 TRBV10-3 TGTGCCATCAGTGGGGGACTAGCCACCTACAATGAGCAGTTCTTC CAISGGLATYNEQFF
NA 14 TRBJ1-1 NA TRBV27 TGTGCCAGCAGTTTAGAAGGCAGGATGACTGAAGCTTTCTTT CASSLEGRMTEAFF
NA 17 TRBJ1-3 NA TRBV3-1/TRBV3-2 TGTGCCAGCAGCCAACCCAGGACAGCCAACTCTGGAAACACCATATATTTT CASSQPRTANSGNTIYF
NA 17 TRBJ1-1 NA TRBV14 TGTGCCAGCAGCCAAGATCTTCTGGGCTCCCCTGGCGCTGAAGCTTTCTTT CASSQDLLGSPGAEAFF
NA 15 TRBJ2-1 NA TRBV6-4 TGTGCCAGCAGTAAACAGGGTTCCGGGGATGATGAGCAGTTCTTC CASSKQGSGDDEQFF
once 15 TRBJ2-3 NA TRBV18 TGTGCCAGCTCACCCGCGACTCAAACCCAGGGCACGCAGTATTTT CASSPATQTQGTQYF
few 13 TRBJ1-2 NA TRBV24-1 TGTGCCACCAGTGACCAGAATACAGGAGACTACACCTTC CATSDQNTGDYTF
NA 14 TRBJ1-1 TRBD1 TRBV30 TGTGCCTGGAGTTACGGGACAGAGGTCCTTGAAGCTTTCTTT CAWSYGTEVLEAFF
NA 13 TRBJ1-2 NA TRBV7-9 TGTGCCAGCAGCCAAGCGGCGGGGGACATCAGGGCCTTC CASSQAAGDIRAF
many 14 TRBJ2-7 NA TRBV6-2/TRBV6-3 TGTGCCAGCAGTTCCGGGGGACGGACCTACGAGCAGTACTTC CASSSGGRTYEQYF
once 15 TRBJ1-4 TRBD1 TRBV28 TGTGCCAGCAGTCCACCGACAGGGTCGGGGGAAAAACTGTTTTTT CASSPPTGSGEKLFF
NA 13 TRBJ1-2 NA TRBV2 TGTGCCAGCAGTGGAGACTCCAACTATGGCTACACCTTC CASSGDSNYGYTF
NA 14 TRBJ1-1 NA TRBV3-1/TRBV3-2 TGTGCCAGCAGCCAAGTACAGGGACAAGGGGAAGCTTTCTTT CASSQVQGQGEAFF
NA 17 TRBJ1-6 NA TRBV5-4 TGTGCCAGCAGTTTCACCCGGGGGGGGACGGGTAATTCACCCCTCCACTTT CASSFTRGGTGNSPLHF
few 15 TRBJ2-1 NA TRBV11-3 TGTGCCAGCAGCCTGGGAGACCCCCCGTCAAATGAGCAGTTCTTC CASSLGDPPSNEQFF
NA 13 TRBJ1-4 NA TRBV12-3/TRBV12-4 TGTGCCAGCAGTTATCGGACTAATGAAAAACTGTTTTTT CASSYRTNEKLFF
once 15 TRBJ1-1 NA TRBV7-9 TGTGCCAGTCACCTCATACAGGGATGGGACACTGAAGCTTTCTTT CASHLIQGWDTEAFF
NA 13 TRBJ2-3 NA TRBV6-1 TGTGCCAGCGGGCCCCCGGGGACAGATACGCAGTATTTT CASGPPGTDTQYF
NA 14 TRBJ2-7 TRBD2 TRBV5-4 TGTGCCAGCAGCCCCGGGACTAGCGGCTACGAGCAGTACTTC CASSPGTSGYEQYF
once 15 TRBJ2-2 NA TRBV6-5 TGTGCCAGCAGCTCGAGTGCGGGGGCCGGCGGGGAGCTGTTTTTT CASSSSAGAGGELFF
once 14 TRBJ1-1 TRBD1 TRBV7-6 TGTGCCAGCAGCCAGGGACAGGGTGACACTGAAGCTTTCTTT CASSQGQGDTEAFF
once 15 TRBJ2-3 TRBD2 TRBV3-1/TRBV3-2 TGTGCCAGCAGCCCAATAGCGGGGGCCACAGATACGCAGTATTTT CASSPIAGATDTQYF
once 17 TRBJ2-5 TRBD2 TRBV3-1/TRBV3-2 TGTGCCAGCAGCCAAGGAATTTCTAGCGGGGGCGAAGAGACCCAGTACTTC CASSQGISSGGEETQYF
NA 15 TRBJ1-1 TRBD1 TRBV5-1 TGCGCCAGCAGCCTAGGACAGGGAGGGAACACTGAAGCTTTCTTT CASSLGQGGNTEAFF
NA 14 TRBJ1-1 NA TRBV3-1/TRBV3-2 TGTGCCAGCAGCCAAGGGGGGCGGGACACTGAAGCTTTCTTT CASSQGGRDTEAFF
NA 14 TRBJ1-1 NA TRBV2 TGTGCCAGCAGTGAAGCCTCAGGGGTTACTGAAGCTTTCTTT CASSEASGVTEAFF
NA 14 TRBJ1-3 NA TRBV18 TGTGCCAGCTCACAAGCCGACTCTGGAAACACCATATATTTT CASSQADSGNTIYF
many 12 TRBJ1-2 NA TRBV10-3 TGTGCCATCCACAGATCTAACTATGGCTACACCTTC CAIHRSNYGYTF
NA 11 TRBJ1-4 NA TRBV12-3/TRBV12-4 TGTGCCAGCAGTTCCAATGGGGGGCTGTTTTTT CASSSNGGLFF
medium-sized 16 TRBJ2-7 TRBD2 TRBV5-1 TGCGCCCGTTTGCGCGGTGGGGGGGGCCGGGGGGGGGAGCAGTACTTC CARLRGGGGRGGEQYF
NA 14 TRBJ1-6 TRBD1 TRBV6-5 TGTGCCAGCAGGCAAGACAGGGTACTGCTCCCCCTCCACTTT CASRQDRVLLPLHF
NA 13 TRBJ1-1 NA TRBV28 TGTGCCAGCGCCAGTCGAGGGAACACTGAAGCTTTCTTT CASASRGNTEAFF
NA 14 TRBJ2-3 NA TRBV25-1 TGTGCCAGCAGTGAATCTTTCGGCACAGATACGCAGTATTTT CASSESFGTDTQYF
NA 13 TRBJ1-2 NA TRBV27 TGTGCCAGCAGTTTATCCCCAGGCTATGGCTACACCTTC CASSLSPGYGYTF
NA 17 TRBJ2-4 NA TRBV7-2 TGTGCCAGCAGCTTAGCATCCCAGATGAGCGCGCAACACATTCAGTACTTC CASSLASQMSAQHIQYF
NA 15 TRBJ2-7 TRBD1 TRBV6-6 TGTGCCAGCAGCATCGGGACAGGCGCAGACTACGAGCAGTACTTC CASSIGTGADYEQYF
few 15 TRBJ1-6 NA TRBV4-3 TGCGCCAGCAGCCAAGTCAGGGGCTATAATTCACCCCTCCACTTT CASSQVRGYNSPLHF
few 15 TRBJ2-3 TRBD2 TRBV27 TGTGCCAGCAGCATAGCGGGGGGACGCACAGATACGCAGTATTTT CASSIAGGRTDTQYF
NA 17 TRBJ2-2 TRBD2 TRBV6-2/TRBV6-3 TGTGCCAGCAGTCAGACTAGCGGGGGGGCCATGACCGGGGAGCTGTTTTTT CASSQTSGGAMTGELFF
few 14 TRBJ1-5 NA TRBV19 TGTGCCAGTAGTATGGTCTGGGGGGGTCAGCCCCAGCATTTT CASSMVWGGQPQHF
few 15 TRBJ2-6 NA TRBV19 TGTGCCAGTAGGGGACTGGTCTCTGGGGCCAACGTCCTGACTTTC CASRGLVSGANVLTF
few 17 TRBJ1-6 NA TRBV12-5 TGTGCTAGTGGTTTGGTAACGGAGGTCCTCTATAATTCACCCCTCCACTTT CASGLVTEVLYNSPLHF